A single sample is the source of the 25 T cell receptor beta chains below, sequenced in a study of human T cells and chemical hapten exposure. It was from unfractionated whole blood that total RNA was extracted. TCRdb reprocessed the 5' RACE reads with MiXCR, giving one entry per CDR3 protein. Of some 150,000 distinct CDR3 sequences in the sample, over 3.5% were seen once. These receptors all come from a female donor in good health.

This clonotype was counted at least ten times. The chain uses TRBV5-1 and TRBJ2-1, with a tentative D call TRBD1 (6 bases). The length of the CDR3 is 14 residues. The V end was cut by 3 bases, the J end by 4 bases, with 11 bases between. CDR1 and CDR2 (germline): SGHRS, YFSETQ. In DNA, the CDR3 is TGCGCCAGCAGCTCCGGGACACCGTACAATGAGCAGTTCTTC. Translation: CASSSGTPYNEQFF.

Ten or more counts support this clonotype. This rearrangement joins TRBV28 to TRBJ2-5; unclear D gene. The V end was cut by 10 bases, the J end by 2 bases, with 14 bases between. Germline CDR1 reads MDHEN; CDR2 reads SYDVKM. This CDR3 has 13 amino acids. The CDR3 region is CATHRAGQETQYF. The CDR3 DNA follows: TGTGCCACCCATAGGGCCGGGCAAGAGACCCAGTACTTC.

This clonotype was counted ten times or more. The chain carries TRBV4-3 and TRBJ1-2; D unresolved. Germline V CDR1 and CDR2: LGHNA, YSLEER. Trimming removed 4 bases at V and 2 bases at J, with 20 bases between. This CDR3 has 17 amino acids. For the CDR3, the DNA is TGCGCCAGCAGCCTCCGAAACCGGGCCCACCTCAACTATGGCTACACCTTC. It yields the protein CASSLRNRAHLNYGYTF.

This clonotype was detected only a few times. The J gene is TRBJ2-7, the V gene TRBV12-3 or TRBV12-4; D not resolved. V was cut by 4 bases and J by 7 bases, with 17 bases left in between. The CDR3 totals 14 residues. Written as DNA, the CDR3 is TGTGCCAGCAGTTCGTCCCGGAGCTCCTCTGAGCAGTACTTC. Translated, it gives CASSSSRSSSEQYF.

This clonotype was observed at least ten times. The rearrangement links TRBV7-2 to TRBJ1-6, with D possibly matching TRBD1 (5 bases). The CDR3 is 16 amino acids. Per the germline V gene, CDR1 is SGHTA and CDR2 is FQGNSA. Trimming stripped 1 base from V and 7 bases from J, with 14 bases between. The CDR3: CASSLDVGLSNSPLHF. CDR3 nucleotides: TGTGCCAGCAGCTTAGATGTGGGACTGAGCAATTCACCCCTCCACTTT.

The table lists this clonotype with many counts. V and J are TRBV6-5 and TRBJ1-2; 8 bases match TRBD1. Unmatched junction bases numbered 11, after V lost 8 bases and J lost 3 bases. CDR3 length equals 15 residues. The germline CDR1 and CDR2 sequences are MNHEY and SVGAGI. Here the CDR3 reads CASCSRSGGDYGYTF. The CDR3 coding sequence is TGTGCCAGCTGCAGCAGGTCAGGGGGCGACTATGGCTACACCTTC.

The sample holds a few counts of this clonotype. The CDR3 region has the DNA TGTGCCAGCAGCAAACCCAGGGGCATGAACACTGAAGCTTTCTTT. Its protein is CASSKPRGMNTEAFF. The chain combines TRBV5-4 with TRBJ1-1, with D possibly being TRBD1 (6 bases). The CDR3 covers 15 residues. The germline V and J ends were trimmed by 4 bases and 0 bases, with 13 bases remaining between them. Per the germline V gene, CDR1 is SGHNT and CDR2 is YYREEE (reference sequence).

At least ten counts were recorded for this clonotype. The rearrangement joins TRBV29-1 to TRBJ2-3; D is perhaps TRBD2 (5 bases). The CDR3 is 13 amino acids. Per germline, CDR1 SQVTM and CDR2 ANQGSEA. The germline V and J ends were trimmed by 4 bases and 1 base, with 9 bases remaining between them. CDR3 region: CSVGGSGTDTQYF. As DNA, the CDR3 is TGCAGCGTTGGCGGGTCCGGCACAGATACGCAGTATTTT.

The chain joins TRBV10-3 to TRBJ2-3, with D uncertain. The germline V gene encodes CDR1 ENHRY and CDR2 SYGVKD. There are 15 residues in the CDR3. The V and J ends lost 3 bases and 6 bases respectively, with 16 bases between them. This chain's CDR3 is CAISDTLITPDTQYF. CDR3 nucleotides: TGTGCCATCAGTGATACACTAATTACCCCGGATACGCAGTATTTT.

This clonotype appeared many times. V gene TRBV20-1 combines with J gene TRBJ1-5; tentative D call: TRBD1 (6 bases). The germline V and J ends were trimmed by 6 bases and 1 base, with 16 bases remaining between them. This CDR3 has 15 residues. Germline CDR1 DFQATT, CDR2 SNEGSKA (reference sequence). This CDR3 is CSAETPGASNQPQHF. CDR3 in DNA: TGCAGTGCAGAAACCCCGGGGGCCAGCAATCAGCCCCAGCATTTT.

This clonotype showed up just a few times. The gene calls are TRBV28 and TRBJ2-2; 13 bases are a match to TRBD2. This CDR3 is 19 amino acids long. Germline assignment: CDR1 MDHEN and CDR2 SYDVKM. V trimming: 4 bases; J trimming: 5 bases; junction bases outside the gene matches: 13. In nucleotides, the CDR3 is TGTGCCAGCAGTTCTGGACTAGCGGGGGAGAGGGATGAAACCGGGGAGCTGTTTTTT. Translated: CASSSGLAGERDETGELFF.

There are many counts of this clonotype. This rearrangement joins TRBV2 to TRBJ1-5; D is perhaps TRBD1 (5 bases). The germline CDR1 and CDR2 sequences are SNHLY and FYNNEI. Trimming took 4 bases from V and 2 from J, leaving 6 bases between them. This CDR3 comprises 13 residues. CDR3: CASSGQRNQPQHF. The CDR3 coding sequence is TGTGCCAGCAGTGGACAGCGCAATCAGCCCCAGCATTTT.

The V and J genes are TRBV12-3 or TRBV12-4 and TRBJ1-2; D is possibly TRBD1 (6 bases). This CDR3 spans 13 amino acids. V was pared by 4 bases and J by 7 bases, with 13 bases between. The CDR3 reads CASSSADRFGYTF. CDR3 sequence (DNA): TGTGCCAGCAGTTCCGCCGACAGGTTTGGCTACACCTTC.

This clonotype was seen repeatedly, ten times or more. The chain is built from TRBV20-1 and TRBJ1-5; 8 nucleotides match TRBD1. After removal of 1 base from V and 5 bases from J, the junction contained 4 bases not matched to a gene. There are 14 residues in the CDR3. Germline CDR1 reads DFQATT; CDR2 reads SNEGSKA (reference sequence). The CDR3 here is CSARVTGGDQPQHF. The CDR3 region has the DNA TGCAGTGCTAGAGTTACAGGGGGAGATCAGCCCCAGCATTTT.

With regard to this clonotype: This may be a read error: a much more frequent sequence differs by one nucleotide. V usage is TRBV27 and J usage is TRBJ1-2; 11 bases map to TRBD1. Germline CDR1 MNHEY, CDR2 SMNVEV (reference sequence). Trimming at V came to 2 bases and at J to 6 bases, leaving 8 bases not matched to a gene. The CDR3 consists of 16 residues. The CDR3 DNA reads TGTGCCAGCAGTTTAGACGGGACAGGGGGGGACGATGGCTACACCTTC. Translating it yields CASSLDGTGGDDGYTF.

With regard to this clonotype: A much larger clone lies a single base off, so this may be a read error. The chain joins TRBV3-1 to TRBJ1-1; 7 bases fit TRBD1. CDR3 length: 14 amino acids. Germline V gives CDR1 LGHDT, CDR2 YNNKEL (reference sequence). Trimming at V came to 1 base and at J to 4 bases, leaving 3 bases not matched to a gene. The CDR3 DNA is TGTGCCAGCAGCCAAGTAGGGGGCGGCACTGAAGCTTTCTTT. This codes for CASSQVGGGTEAFF.

There are many counts of this clonotype. V usage is TRBV5-6 and J usage is TRBJ1-1; D is ambiguous. V was shortened by 3 bases and J by 0 bases, with 12 bases between the two germline ends. Germline values: CDR1 SGHDT, CDR2 YYEEEE. This CDR3 has 15 residues. CDR3: CASSSLDGLNTEAFF. The CDR3 nucleotides are TGTGCCAGCAGCTCTTTAGACGGGCTGAACACTGAAGCTTTCTTT.

This clonotype was counted at least ten times. The chain has TRBV6-2 or TRBV6-3 and TRBJ1-5; the D is unclear. CDR1 MNHEY and CDR2 SVGEGT come from the germline V gene. V lost 6 bases, J lost 2 bases, and 14 bases lay in between. The CDR3 is 15 amino acids. CDR3 sequence (DNA): TGTGCCAGCAGCCAAAGGGTTTTGGGCAATCAGCCCCAGCATTTT. Translating it yields CASSQRVLGNQPQHF.

This clonotype was seen many times. The chain is built from TRBV24-1 and TRBJ2-3; D remains ambiguous. This CDR3 is 13 amino acids long. Trimming pared 3 bases from V and 6 bases from J, leaving 9 bases between. CDR1 is KGHDR, CDR2 SFDVKD, per germline. The CDR3 DNA is TGTGCCACCAGTGATACTTTCAGCGATACGCAGTATTTT. As protein: CATSDTFSDTQYF.

This clonotype was observed many times. This chain joins TRBV5-5 and TRBJ1-3, with TRBD1 as a possible D gene (5 bases). V was cut by 3 bases and J by 0 bases, with 10 bases left in between. Germline V gives CDR1 SGHKS, CDR2 YYEKEE (reference sequence). CDR3 length equals 15 residues. The CDR3 region has the DNA TGTGCCAGCAGCTCTGAAGGGACCTCTGGAAACACCATATATTTT. Encoded protein: CASSSEGTSGNTIYF.

This clonotype was found a few times. This chain connects TRBV7-8 to TRBJ1-1; 7 nucleotides align to TRBD1. CDR3 size: 18 residues. Germline V gene data show CDR1 as SGHVS and CDR2 as FQNEAQ. After removal of 1 base from V and 4 bases from J, the junction contained 15 bases not matched to a gene. CDR3 amino acids: CASSLVVTGAYRGTEAFF. The CDR3 DNA sequence: TGTGCCAGCAGCTTAGTAGTCACAGGGGCTTACCGGGGCACTGAAGCTTTCTTT. The entire variable domain, with the rest obtained from reference TRBV7-8 and TRBJ1-1, is as follows: GAGVSQSPRYKVAKRGQDVALRCDPISGHVSLFWYQQALGQGPEFLTYFQNEAQLDKSGLPSDRFFAERPEGSVSTLKIQRTQQEDSAVYLCASSLVVTGAYRGTEAFFGQGTRLTVV.

This clonotype occurred many times. V and J are TRBV28 and TRBJ2-7, with TRBD2 identical over 7 bases. J was trimmed by 2 bases and V by 1 base; bases with no gene match: 2. Germline V CDR1 and CDR2: MDHEN, SYDVKM. The CDR3 contains 14 residues. Here the CDR3 DNA reads TGTGCCAGCAGTTTATCCGCGGGGGCCTACGAGCAGTACTTC. Amino acid sequence: CASSLSAGAYEQYF. The whole variable domain, filled in from reference TRBV28 and TRBJ2-7, reads DVKVTQSSRYLVKRTGEKVFLECVQDMDHENMFWYRQDPGLGLRLIYFSYDVKMKEKGDIPEGYSVSREKKERFSLILESASTNQTSMYLCASSLSAGAYEQYFGPGTRLTVT.

This clonotype came up many times. The chain is built from TRBV7-9 and TRBJ2-2, with 7 bases lining up with TRBD1. J gave up 0 bases and V 4 bases, and 2 bases lay outside the gene matches. CDR3 size: 15 residues. The germline CDR1 and CDR2 sequences are SEHNR and FQNEAQ (reference sequence). In nucleotides, the CDR3 is TGTGCCAGCAGCTGGGACAGAACGAACACCGGGGAGCTGTTTTTT. Encoded protein: CASSWDRTNTGELFF.

This clonotype was seen at least ten times. The J gene is TRBJ1-4, the V gene TRBV12-3 or TRBV12-4; no firm D call. Trimming removed 3 bases at V and 4 bases at J, with 9 bases between. The CDR3 extends over 14 amino acids. The CDR3 reads CASSFQLYNEKLFF. The CDR3 coding sequence is TGTGCCAGCAGTTTCCAGCTTTATAATGAAAAACTGTTTTTT.

This clonotype was counted ten times or more. The chain carries TRBV15 and TRBJ2-3; no reliable D call. The CDR3 length is 13 residues. CDR1 and CDR2 (germline): LNHNV, YYDKDF (reference sequence). Deletions cut 2 bases from V and 5 bases from J, with 8 bases between. Here the CDR3 DNA reads TGTGCCACCAGCAGATCTCCGGTAGATACGCAGTATTTT. Protein product: CATSRSPVDTQYF.